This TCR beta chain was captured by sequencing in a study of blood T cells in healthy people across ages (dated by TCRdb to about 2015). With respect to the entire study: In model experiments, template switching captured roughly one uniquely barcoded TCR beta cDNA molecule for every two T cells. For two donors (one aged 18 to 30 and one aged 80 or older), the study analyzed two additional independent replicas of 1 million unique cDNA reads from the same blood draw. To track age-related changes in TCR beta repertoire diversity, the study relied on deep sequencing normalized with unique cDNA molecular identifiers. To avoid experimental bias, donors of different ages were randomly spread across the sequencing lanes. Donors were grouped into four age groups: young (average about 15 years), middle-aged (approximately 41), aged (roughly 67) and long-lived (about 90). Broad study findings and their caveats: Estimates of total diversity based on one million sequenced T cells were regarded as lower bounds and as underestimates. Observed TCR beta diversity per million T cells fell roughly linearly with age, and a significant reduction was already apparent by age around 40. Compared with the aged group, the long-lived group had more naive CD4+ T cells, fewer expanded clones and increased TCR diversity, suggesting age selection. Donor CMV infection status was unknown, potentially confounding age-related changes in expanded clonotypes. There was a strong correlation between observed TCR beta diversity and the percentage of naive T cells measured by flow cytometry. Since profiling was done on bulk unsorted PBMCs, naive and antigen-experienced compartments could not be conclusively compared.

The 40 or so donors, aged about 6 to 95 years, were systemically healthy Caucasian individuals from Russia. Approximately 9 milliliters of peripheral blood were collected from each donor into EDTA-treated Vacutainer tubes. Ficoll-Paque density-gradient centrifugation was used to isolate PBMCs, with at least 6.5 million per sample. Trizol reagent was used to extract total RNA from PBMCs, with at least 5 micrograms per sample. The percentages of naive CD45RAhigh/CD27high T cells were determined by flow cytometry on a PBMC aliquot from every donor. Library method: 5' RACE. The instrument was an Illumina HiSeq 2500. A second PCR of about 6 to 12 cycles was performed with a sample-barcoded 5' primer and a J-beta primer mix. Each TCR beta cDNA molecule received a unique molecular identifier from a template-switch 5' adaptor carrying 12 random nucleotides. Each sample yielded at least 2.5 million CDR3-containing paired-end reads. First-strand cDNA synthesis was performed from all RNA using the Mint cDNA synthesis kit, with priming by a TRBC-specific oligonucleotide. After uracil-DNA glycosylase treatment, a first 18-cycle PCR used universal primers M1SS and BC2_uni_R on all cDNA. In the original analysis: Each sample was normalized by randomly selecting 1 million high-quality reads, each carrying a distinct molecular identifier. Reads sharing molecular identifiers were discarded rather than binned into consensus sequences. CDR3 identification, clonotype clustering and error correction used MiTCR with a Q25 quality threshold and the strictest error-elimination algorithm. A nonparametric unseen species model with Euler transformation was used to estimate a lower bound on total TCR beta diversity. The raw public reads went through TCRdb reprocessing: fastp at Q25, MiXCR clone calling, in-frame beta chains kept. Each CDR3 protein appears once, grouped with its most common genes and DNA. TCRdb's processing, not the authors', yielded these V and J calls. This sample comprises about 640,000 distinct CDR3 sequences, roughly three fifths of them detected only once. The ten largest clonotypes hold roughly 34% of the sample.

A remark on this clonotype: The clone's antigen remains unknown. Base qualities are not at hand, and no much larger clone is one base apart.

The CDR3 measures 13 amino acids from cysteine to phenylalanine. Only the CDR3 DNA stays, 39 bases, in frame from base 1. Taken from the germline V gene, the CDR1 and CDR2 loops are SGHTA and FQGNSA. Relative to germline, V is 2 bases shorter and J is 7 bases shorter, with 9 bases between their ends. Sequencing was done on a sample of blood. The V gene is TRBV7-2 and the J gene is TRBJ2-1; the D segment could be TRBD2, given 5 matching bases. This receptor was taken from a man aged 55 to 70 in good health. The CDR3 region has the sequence CASSLNGVNEQFF. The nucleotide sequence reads TGTGCCAGCAGCTTAAACGGGGTAAATGAGCAGTTCTTC.